A selection of T cell receptor beta chains follows, all from one sample in a study of cytomegalovirus exposure and HLA in healthy donors. This table comes from immunoSEQ multiplex PCR, and its TCRdb copy is limited to in-frame clones, with some not included. The sample holds under 250,000 clones, more than 75% seen once. Sequencing was performed on PBMCs. Receptors originate from a girl under 10 years old in good health and CMV-seronegative. Each CDR3 is given with its conserved first and last residue. Fields, in order: CDR3 protein, CDR3 DNA, clone size, V gene, J gene, D gene. D genes are given only for firm matches. A row's size may be missing; if present it is once, few, many or a size class.

CASRAEVGYGYTF	TGTGCCAGCAGGGCGGAGGTGGGATATGGCTACACCTTC	-	TRBV2	TRBJ1-2	-
CASSPGLGADTQYF	TGTGCCAGCAGCCCTGGACTAGGGGCAGATACGCAGTATTTT	-	TRBV5-4	TRBJ2-3	TRBD2
CASKDEANTEAFF	TGTGCCAGCAAAGATGAGGCGAACACTGAAGCTTTCTTT	few	TRBV6-1	TRBJ1-1	-
CASSFGTGGVGGTDTQYF	TGTGCCAGCAGCTTTGGGACAGGGGGTGTCGGAGGCACAGATACGCAGTATTTT	few	TRBV5-6	TRBJ2-3	TRBD1
CASSVDRSGIQYF	TGTGCCAGCAGCGTGGATCGTAGCGGCATTCAGTACTTC	-	TRBV7-2	TRBJ2-4	-
CASSSQTGLAEAFF	TGTGCCAGTAGTTCCCAAACAGGGTTAGCTGAAGCTTTCTTT	-	TRBV19	TRBJ1-1	-
CASSPSGGPGRRGTQYF	TGTGCCAGCAGCCCTAGCGGGGGGCCCGGACGGAGGGGTACGCAGTATTTT	-	TRBV13	TRBJ2-3	TRBD2
CASSTDRGLGGYEQYF	TGTGCCAGCAGTACGGACAGGGGGTTAGGTGGCTACGAGCAGTACTTC	-	TRBV2	TRBJ2-7	TRBD1
CASSEPRMNGNTIYF	TGCGCCAGCAGTGAACCGCGGATGAACGGAAACACCATATATTTT	-	TRBV10-2	TRBJ1-3	-
CASSEALGGGTQYF	TGTGCCAGCAGTGAAGCGCTAGGGGGCGGTACGCAGTATTTT	-	TRBV2	TRBJ2-3	TRBD1
CASSRAPEQFF	TGTGCCAGCAGCCGAGCCCCAGAGCAGTTCTTC	-	TRBV7-2	TRBJ2-1	-
CASSSRPGTSHNEQYF	TGTGCCAGCAGCTCCCGCCCGGGGACTAGCCACAACGAGCAGTACTTC	few	TRBV4-2	TRBJ2-7	TRBD2
CASSLAEMREQYF	TGCGCCAGCAGCTTGGCTGAGATGCGCGAGCAGTACTTC	-	TRBV5-1	TRBJ2-7	-
CASSESGPGTEAFF	TGCGCCAGCAGTGAGTCGGGGCCGGGCACTGAAGCTTTCTTT	-	TRBV10-2	TRBJ1-1	-
CASSPSGLSLVSQYF	TGTGCCAGCTCACCGTCGGGACTATCCCTAGTAAGCCAGTACTTC	-	TRBV18	TRBJ2-5	TRBD2
CASSLGHRDSEKLFF	TGCGCCAGCAGCTTGGGCCACAGGGATAGCGAAAAACTGTTTTTT	-	TRBV5-1	TRBJ1-4	-
CASSLSGQGYGYTF	TGCGCCAGCAGCTTGTCGGGACAGGGGTATGGCTACACCTTC	-	TRBV5-1	TRBJ1-2	TRBD1
CASSYSRGGRTDTQYF	TGTGCCAGCAGTTACTCTAGGGGGGGAAGGACAGATACGCAGTATTTT	-	TRBV6-5	TRBJ2-3	-
CASSLTDYPGELFF	TGTGCCAGCAGCTTGACAGATTACCCCGGGGAGCTGTTTTTT	-	TRBV5-4	TRBJ2-2	-
CASSGRTAGPYGYTF	TGTGCCAGCAGCGGCAGAACCGCGGGCCCTTATGGCTACACCTTC	-	TRBV9	TRBJ1-2	-
CSVQTSGRTDTQYF	TGCAGCGTCCAGACTAGCGGGAGGACAGATACGCAGTATTTT	-	TRBV29-1	TRBJ2-3	TRBD2
CASSINSGADQPQHF	TGCGCCAGCAGCATCAATTCAGGGGCGGATCAGCCCCAGCATTTT	-	TRBV5-1	TRBJ1-5	-
CASSAIGTGNTEAFF	TGTGCCAGCAGCGCCATCGGGACAGGGAACACTGAAGCTTTCTTT	once	TRBV9	TRBJ1-1	TRBD1
CTTSRGTSGDFHEQFF	TGTACCACCAGCAGAGGCACTAGCGGGGATTTCCATGAGCAGTTCTTC	-	TRBV15	TRBJ2-1	TRBD2
CASRQELLNTEAFF	TGTGCCAGTAGACAGGAGTTATTGAACACTGAAGCTTTCTTT	-	TRBV19	TRBJ1-1	-
CASRSSVPEAFF	TGTGCCAGCCGATCCTCAGTCCCTGAAGCTTTCTTT	-	TRBV6-1	TRBJ1-1	-
CASSLGDRDLETQYF	TGTGCCAGCAGCTTAGGGGACAGGGATTTAGAGACCCAGTACTTC	-	TRBV11-2	TRBJ2-5	TRBD1
CASKGRISPLHF	TGTGCCAGCAAGGGGCGGATTTCACCCCTCCACTTT	-	TRBV2	TRBJ1-6	-
CASGPTYEQYF	TGTGCTAGTGGTCCCACCTACGAGCAGTACTTC	-	TRBV12-5	TRBJ2-7	-
CASSGPGQGFYEQYF	TGTGCCAGCAGCGGACCGGGACAGGGGTTCTACGAGCAGTACTTC	-	TRBV11-2	TRBJ2-7	TRBD1
CASKTSGGGEQFF	TGTGCCAGCAAGACTAGCGGAGGCGGTGAGCAGTTCTTC	few	TRBV6-1	TRBJ2-1	TRBD2
CASSFYGTGASREAFF	TGTGCCAGCAGCTTTTATGGGACAGGGGCGTCGCGAGAAGCTTTCTTT	-	TRBV7-9	TRBJ1-1	TRBD1
CASSKNGGRTDTQYF	TGTGCCAGCAGCAAAAACGGGGGGCGCACAGATACGCAGTATTTT	-	TRBV21-1	TRBJ2-3	-
CASSLAGTGSTGANVLTF	TGTGCCAGCAGCTTGGCCGGGACAGGGTCTACTGGGGCCAACGTCCTGACTTTC	-	TRBV5-4	TRBJ2-6	TRBD1
CASSGGRTPGGYF	TGCGCCAGCAGTGGAGGACGGACCCCCGGGGGGTACTTC	-	TRBV10-2	TRBJ2-7	-
CASSPNGPQGPQETQYF	TGTGCCAGTAGCCCGAACGGGCCACAGGGGCCTCAAGAGACCCAGTACTTC	-	TRBV19	TRBJ2-5	TRBD1
CASSIRQNTEAFF	TGCGCCAGCAGCATCCGACAGAACACTGAAGCTTTCTTT	-	TRBV5-1	TRBJ1-1	-
CASSLPGRAHEQYF	TGCGCCAGCAGCCTCCCGGGGAGGGCCCACGAGCAGTACTTC	-	TRBV5-1	TRBJ2-7	TRBD2
CASSPAGQGALYGYTF	TGTGCCAGCAGCCCAGCGGGACAGGGGGCCCTCTATGGCTACACCTTC	-	TRBV7-9	TRBJ1-2	TRBD1
CASRPGSDTQYF	TGTGCCAGTAGACCCGGTAGCGATACGCAGTATTTT	-	TRBV19	TRBJ2-3	-
CASSDWGGGYTF	TGTGCCAGCAGTGACTGGGGAGGGGGCTACACCTTC	-	TRBV6-1	TRBJ1-2	-
CASSQDWGHQYNEQFF	TGTGCCAGCAGCCAAGACTGGGGACACCAGTACAATGAGCAGTTCTTC	once	TRBV14	TRBJ2-1	-
CASSPPSAGPQETQYF	TGCGCCAGCAGCCCACCCAGTGCGGGACCCCAAGAGACCCAGTACTTC	-	TRBV4-1	TRBJ2-5	-
CAIRDRDYGYTF	TGTGCCATCAGAGACAGGGACTATGGCTACACCTTC	-	TRBV10-3	TRBJ1-2	TRBD1
CASSYRVHEQYF	TGTGCCAGCAGCTACAGGGTCCACGAGCAGTACTTC	once	TRBV7-2	TRBJ2-7	-
CASSPKREGSTDTQYF	TGCGCCAGCAGCCCTAAGCGGGAGGGGAGCACAGATACGCAGTATTTT	-	TRBV5-1	TRBJ2-3	TRBD2
CASSSTSGGYEQYF	TGCGCCAGCAGCTCGACTAGCGGGGGATACGAGCAGTACTTC	-	TRBV5-1	TRBJ2-7	TRBD2
CASSQSLQGIYGYTF	TGCGCCAGCAGCCAAAGCTTACAGGGAATCTATGGCTACACCTTC	-	TRBV4-1	TRBJ1-2	-
CASSYSRQGAKNIQYF	TGTGCCAGCAGTTACTCCCGACAGGGAGCCAAAAACATTCAGTACTTC	-	TRBV6-5	TRBJ2-4	TRBD1
CASSEYGGTTEAFF	TGTGCCAGCAGTGAATACGGGGGGACCACTGAAGCTTTCTTT	few	TRBV2	TRBJ1-1	-
CASSPPGADIQYF	TGTGCCAGCTCGCCCCCGGGAGCGGACATTCAGTACTTC	-	TRBV2	TRBJ2-4	-
CASSPRQVNEKLFF	TGTGCCAGCAGCCCCCGACAGGTTAATGAAAAACTGTTTTTT	-	TRBV7-2	TRBJ1-4	-
CASGYDRGHNSPLHF	TGTGCTAGTGGTTATGACAGGGGGCATAATTCACCCCTCCACTTT	-	TRBV12-5	TRBJ1-6	TRBD1
CASSPSGQILQQYF	TGTGCCAGCAGCCCCTCGGGACAAATTTTACAGCAGTACTTC	-	TRBV9	TRBJ2-7	-
CASRQGLAEYNEQFF	TGTGCCAGCAGACAGGGACTAGCGGAGTACAATGAGCAGTTCTTC	-	TRBV5-4	TRBJ2-1	TRBD2